Following are 3 T cell receptor beta chains from one sample sequenced in a study of T cell responses to AZD1222 COVID-19 vaccine. TCRdb's table, derived via immunoSEQ multiplex PCR, lists solely in-frame clones and lacks some. Seen here are about 270,000 clones, 94% observed once, and the top ten hold approximately 0.52%. This material consisted of peripheral blood, taken 28 days after the second AZD1222 dose. The source of these receptors is an adult who received the AZD1222 COVID-19 vaccine.

The chain links TRBV7-9 to TRBJ1-2, with no clear D. V lost 5 bases and J lost 6, with 13 bases in between. In germline, CDR1 is SEHNR, CDR2 FQNEAQ (reference sequence). The CDR3 contains 13 residues. The CDR3 sequence: CASSPGAGDGYTF. For the CDR3, the DNA is TGTGCCAGCAGCCCGGGCGCGGGCGATGGCTACACCTTC.

J is TRBJ2-1 and V is TRBV11-2; 8 bases fit TRBD1. The CDR3 contains 16 residues. V trimming: 6 bases; J trimming: 2 bases; junction bases outside the gene matches: 9. Germline V gives CDR1 SGHAT, CDR2 FQNNGV. The CDR3 region is CASSFTPGQAYNEQFF. In nucleotides, the CDR3 is TGTGCCAGCAGTTTTACCCCGGGACAGGCCTACAATGAGCAGTTCTTC.

DNA for the CDR3: TGTGCCAGTACCATACTCCCCGGGGCTGATTATGGCTACACCTTC. Its translation is CASTILPGADYGYTF. The chain has TRBV19 and TRBJ1-2; the D gene is possibly TRBD1 (5 bases). In germline, CDR1 is LNHDA, CDR2 SQIVND (reference sequence). V lost 7 bases to trimming and J lost 5 bases, with 20 bases between them. The CDR3 is 15 residues long.